Following are 29 T cell receptor beta chains from one sample sequenced in a study of CD8+ T cells in alopecia areata. The sample's treatment: oral pan-JAK inhibitor, 5-10 mg twice daily. In each case, RNA was isolated and then reverse transcribed into cDNA as the sequencing template. Generated by immunoSEQ multiplex PCR, the TCRdb table keeps only in-frame clones and is missing some. The sample records about 120,000 clones, approximately 52% being singletons. Sequences were derived from CD8+ T cells sorted from blood, sampled at week 4, from a patient treated with tofacitinib. Receptors were obtained from a human donor with alopecia areata.

This clone appeared a few times. V and J are TRBV11-2 and TRBJ1-2; TRBD1 matches at 7 bases. In germline, CDR1 is SGHAT, CDR2 FQNNGV. This CDR3 region has 14 residues. Trimming at V came to 4 bases and at J to 7 bases, leaving 9 bases not matched to a gene. The CDR3 protein is CASSSGQRIFGYTF. The CDR3 DNA sequence: TGTGCCAGCAGCTCGGGACAGAGGATTTTTGGCTACACCTTC. The variable domain in full, with the rest retrieved from reference TRBV11-2 and TRBJ1-2, is EAGVAQSPRYKIIEKRQSVAFWCNPISGHATLYWYQQILGQGPKLLIQFQNNGVVDDSQLPKDRFSAERLKGVDSTLKIQPAKLEDSAVYLCASSSGQRIFGYTFGSGTRLTVV.

The CDR3 sequence is CASSSDRVYGYTF. The CDR3 nucleotides are TGTGCCAGCAGCTCCGACAGGGTCTATGGCTACACCTTC. The rearrangement joins TRBV7-9 to TRBJ1-2; TRBD1 aligns across 7 bases. Trimming took 4 bases from V and 4 from J; bases not matched to a gene: 3. This CDR3 is 13 amino acids long. The germline CDR1 and CDR2 sequences are SEHNR and FQNEAQ (reference sequence). Full variable domain (outside the CDR3, taken from reference TRBV7-9 and TRBJ1-2): DTGVSQNPRHKITKRGQNVTFRCDPISEHNRLYWYRQTLGQGPEFLTYFQNEAQLEKSRLLSDRFSAERPKGSFSTLEIQRTEQGDSAMYLCASSSDRVYGYTFGSGTRLTVV.

To note about this clone: The same CDR3 also results from other DNA sequences found in this sample. The rearrangement uses TRBV30 and TRBJ1-5, with 8 bases identical to TRBD1. The CDR3 extends over 13 amino acids. After removal of 1 base from V and 4 bases from J, the junction contained 0 bases not matched to a gene. Germline assignment: CDR1 GTSNPN and CDR2 SVGIG (reference sequence). The CDR3 loop reads CAWSGTGNQPQHF. The CDR3 DNA reads as TGTGCCTGGAGTGGGACAGGGAATCAGCCCCAGCATTTT.

This clone was counted only a few times. This chain joins TRBV9 and TRBJ1-4; D is unclear. With 4 bases removed from V and 15 bases from J, the gap between germline ends came to 16 bases. The CDR3 consists of 12 residues. Germline lookup yields CDR1 SGDLS and CDR2 YYNGEE. The DNA for the CDR3 is TGTGCCAGCAGCCCTCATCCTGGTCTGTTGTTTTTT. Its translation: CASSPHPGLLFF.

The V call is TRBV5-1, the J call TRBJ2-6, with TRBD1 as a possible D gene (6 bases). The CDR3 length is 15 residues. V was shortened by 0 bases and J by 2 bases, with 6 bases between the two germline ends. In germline, CDR1 is SGHRS, CDR2 YFSETQ. CDR3 bases: TGCGCCAGCAGCTTGGCAGGGGCTGGGGCCAACGTCCTGACTTTC. Its protein product is CASSLAGAGANVLTF.

The CDR3 spells CASSSTDEAFF. The CDR3, as DNA: TGTGCCAGCAGCAGTACAGACGAAGCTTTCTTT. The rearrangement links TRBV5-6 to TRBJ1-1; D ambiguous. Germline values: CDR1 SGHDT, CDR2 YYEEEE. V gave up 4 bases and J gave up 8 bases, with 9 bases separating them. This CDR3 contains 11 residues.

V and J are TRBV4-3 and TRBJ1-2, with a tentative D call TRBD1 (6 bases). The CDR3 runs 17 residues. Germline loops: CDR1 LGHNA, CDR2 YSLEER. Trimming left V 0 bases short and J 8 bases short, with 22 bases between. The CDR3 sequence: CASSQDRGTGLSGGYTF. The CDR3 DNA follows: TGCGCCAGCAGCCAAGATAGGGGCACAGGGTTAAGTGGGGGCTACACCTTC.

This clone has a handful of counts. This sequence joins TRBV30 and TRBJ1-1, with D possibly TRBD1 on 5 matching bases. CDR3 length: 14 amino acids. Germline values: CDR1 GTSNPN, CDR2 SVGIG (reference sequence). Between the trimmed V and J ends, which lost 7 bases and 0 bases, there was a span of 15 bases. The CDR3 here is CASTRELMNTEAFF. DNA of the CDR3: TGTGCCTCGACCAGGGAGCTAATGAACACTGAAGCTTTCTTT.

This chain links TRBV9 with TRBJ1-5, with D hard to call. Looked up from germline, CDR1 is SGDLS and CDR2 is YYNGEE. CDR3 size: 13 residues. The V end lost 1 base, the J end lost 5 bases, and 7 bases lay between the germline ends. The CDR3 spells CASSVNSYQPQHF. The CDR3 DNA follows: TGTGCCAGCAGCGTAAACAGTTATCAGCCCCAGCATTTT.

The sample holds one count of this clone. This rearrangement joins TRBV30 to TRBJ1-2; D is perhaps TRBD1 (6 bases). This CDR3 has 13 amino acids. V dropped 7 bases and J dropped 3 bases, with 15 bases sitting between them. The germline V gene encodes CDR1 GTSNPN and CDR2 SVGIG (reference sequence). The CDR3 is CALDRPEDYGYTF. The DNA for the CDR3 is TGTGCCTTGGACAGACCGGAGGACTATGGCTACACCTTC.

This clone was counted between two and nine times. The chain is built from TRBV29-1 and TRBJ2-2; D not resolved. Per the germline V gene, CDR1 is SQVTM and CDR2 is ANQGSEA. V lost 7 bases and J 7 bases, leaving 13 bases between the germline ends. This CDR3 region has 12 residues. CDR3 nucleotide sequence: TGCAGCGCTCCCGCCTGGGGCGGGGAGCTGTTTTTT. This codes for CSAPAWGGELFF.

V usage is TRBV7-8 and J usage is TRBJ2-7; D is uncertain. V was pared by 3 bases and J by 2 bases, with 5 bases between. The CDR3 is made up of 12 amino acids. Germline V gene data show CDR1 as SGHVS and CDR2 as FQNEAQ. CDR3 sequence reads: CASSLVPYEQYF. The CDR3 DNA reads TGTGCCAGCAGCTTGGTTCCCTACGAGCAGTACTTC.

The chain uses TRBV29-1 and TRBJ2-5; 10 bases agree with TRBD2. The CDR3 consists of 13 residues. The V and J ends lost 7 bases and 5 bases, in that order; junction bases with no gene match: 7. Germline V lookup: CDR1 SQVTM, CDR2 ANQGSEA. The CDR3 reads CSAWTSGGETQYF. In nucleotides, the CDR3 is TGCAGCGCCTGGACTAGCGGAGGGGAGACCCAGTACTTC.

This clone was picked up a small number of times. This chain's CDR3 is CASSAERPQFF. DNA for the CDR3: TGTGCCAGCAGCGCCGAACGCCCGCAGTTCTTC. J is TRBJ2-1 and V is TRBV7-9; D remains ambiguous. The CDR3 loop spans 11 amino acids. The V end was cut by 5 bases, the J end by 12 bases, with 11 bases between. Germline V gene lookup returns CDR1 SEHNR and CDR2 FQNEAQ (reference sequence).

The rearrangement uses TRBV30 and TRBJ1-2; D perhaps matches TRBD1 (6 bases). Trimming cost V 3 bases and J 4 bases, with 12 bases left between them. The CDR3 is 13 amino acids. Germline CDR1 GTSNPN, CDR2 SVGIG (reference sequence). Written as DNA, the CDR3 is TGTGCCTGGAGGGACAGAGGCGCCTATGGCTACACCTTC. Its translation is CAWRDRGAYGYTF. Full variable domain (remainder filled in from reference TRBV30 and TRBJ1-2): SQTIHQWPATLVQPVGSPLSLECTVEGTSNPNLYWYRQAAGRGLQLLFYSVGIGQISSEVPQNLSASRPQDRQFILSSKKLLLSDSGFYLCAWRDRGAYGYTFGSGTRLTVV.

J is TRBJ1-2 and V is TRBV14; 8 bases are shared with TRBD1. Trimming removed 4 bases from V and 2 bases from J; junction bases left unmatched: 6. This CDR3 has 15 amino acids. Germline CDR1 and CDR2: SGHDN and FVKESK. CDR3 nucleotide sequence: TGTGCCAGCAGCCGGACCGGACAGGGAAACTATGGCTACACCTTC. This sequence encodes CASSRTGQGNYGYTF.

This clone was recorded once. The chain recombines TRBV6-5 with TRBJ2-5, with 8 bases aligning to TRBD2. This CDR3 comprises 13 residues. Trimming cost V 6 bases and J 4 bases; bases outside gene matches: 4. Germline V lookup: CDR1 MNHEY, CDR2 SVGAGI. The CDR3 loop reads CASSPGGAETQYF. CDR3 DNA sequence: TGTGCCAGCAGCCCGGGGGGGGCAGAGACCCAGTACTTC.

This clone showed up just a few times. The chain carries TRBV29-1 and TRBJ2-3, with 10 bases aligning to TRBD2. CDR1 and CDR2 from the germline V gene are SQVTM and ANQGSEA. The CDR3 has 14 amino acids. V shed 1 base and J 5 bases; nucleotides not matched to a gene: 3. Here the CDR3 reads CSVEASGGGDTQYF. For the CDR3, the DNA is TGCAGCGTTGAAGCTAGCGGGGGAGGAGATACGCAGTATTTT.

This chain connects TRBV6-5 to TRBJ1-2; the D gene is possibly TRBD1 (6 bases). Per the germline V gene, CDR1 is MNHEY and CDR2 is SVGAGI. Trimming left V 1 base short and J 4 bases short, with 10 bases between. CDR3 length equals 14 residues. CDR3 sequence: CASSYYGGLYGYTF. CDR3 DNA: TGTGCCAGCAGTTACTATGGGGGCCTCTATGGCTACACCTTC.

The chain links TRBV5-4 to TRBJ1-2; 7 bases line up with TRBD1. Germline CDR1 and CDR2: SGHNT and YYREEE (reference sequence). The CDR3 runs 17 residues. V lost 2 bases, J lost 4 bases, and 14 bases stayed unmatched. The DNA for the CDR3 is TGTGCCAGCAGCTTAGCGGAAAAGACAGGGACCTTCTATGGCTACACCTTC. Translation: CASSLAEKTGTFYGYTF. Based on the CDR3 plus reference TRBV5-4 and TRBJ1-2, the full variable domain is ETGVTQSPTHLIKTRGQQVTLRCSSQSGHNTVSWYQQALGQGPQFIFQYYREEENGRGNFPPRFSGLQFPNYSSELNVNALELDDSALYLCASSLAEKTGTFYGYTFGSGTRLTVV.

The rearrangement joins TRBV2 to TRBJ1-2, with 12 nucleotides matching TRBD1. CDR1 SNHLY and CDR2 FYNNEI come from the germline V gene. Trimming at V came to 5 bases and at J to 6 bases, leaving 7 bases not matched to a gene. This CDR3 contains 15 residues. CDR3 residues: CASSRSGTGGHGYTF. CDR3 sequence (DNA): TGTGCCAGCAGTCGTTCCGGGACAGGGGGCCATGGCTACACCTTC. The full variable domain, completed using reference TRBV2 and TRBJ1-2, is EPEVTQTPSHQVTQMGQEVILRCVPISNHLYFYWYRQILGQKVEFLVSFYNNEISEKSEIFDDQFSVERPDGSNFTLKIRSTKLEDSAMYFCASSRSGTGGHGYTFGSGTRLTVV.

The chain has TRBV30 and TRBJ1-2; 7 bases fit TRBD1. J gave up 8 bases and V 4 bases, and 7 bases lay outside the gene matches. Germline V gives CDR1 GTSNPN, CDR2 SVGIG (reference sequence). The CDR3 contains 12 residues. CDR3 DNA: TGTGCCTGGATTGAGGGGGCAAGCGGCTACACCTTC. Amino acid sequence: CAWIEGASGYTF.

V and J are TRBV2 and TRBJ2-7; D gene uncertain. Germline V lookup: CDR1 SNHLY, CDR2 FYNNEI. V was trimmed by 7 bases and J by 2 bases, leaving 9 bases between them. The CDR3 has 12 residues. CDR3 in DNA: TGTGCCAGCACCGGGCTTACCTACGAGCAGTACTTC. Protein product: CASTGLTYEQYF.

The chain carries TRBV9 and TRBJ2-5; a weak D match, TRBD2 (5 bases). The V end lost 2 bases, the J end lost 5 bases, and 22 bases lay between the germline ends. Germline loops: CDR1 SGDLS, CDR2 YYNGEE. The CDR3 runs to 17 residues. CDR3 coding DNA: TGTGCCAGCAGCGTCGGAAATGACCCTAGCTCGTGGGAGACCCAGTACTTC. It yields the protein CASSVGNDPSSWETQYF. The full variable domain, rest sourced from reference TRBV9 and TRBJ2-5, is DSGVTQTPKHLITATGQRVTLRCSPRSGDLSVYWYQQSLDQGLQFLIQYYNGEERAKGNILERFSAQQFPDLHSELNLSSLELGDSALYFCASSVGNDPSSWETQYFGPGTRLLVL.

V gene TRBV13 combines with J gene TRBJ2-1; maybe TRBD1 (6 bases). V was clipped by 1 base and J by 3 bases, with 13 bases between them. The CDR3 is 16 amino acids. CDR1 and CDR2 (germline): PRHDT, FYEKMQ (reference sequence). The CDR3 is CASSLAWTEVYNEQFF. CDR3 bases: TGTGCCAGCAGCTTAGCTTGGACAGAGGTCTACAATGAGCAGTTCTTC.

This clone was found a few times. This chain uses TRBV30 with TRBJ1-1, with a weak D call TRBD1 (5 bases). The length of the CDR3 is 11 residues. The V gene lost 8 bases and the J gene lost 1 base, with 8 bases spanning the gap. The germline CDR1 and CDR2 sequences are GTSNPN and SVGIG (reference sequence). The CDR3 sequence is CAVDRNTEAFF. The CDR3 DNA sequence: TGTGCCGTAGACAGGAACACTGAAGCTTTCTTT.

The chain joins TRBV15 to TRBJ2-2; maybe TRBD1 (5 bases). V lost 5 bases to trimming and J lost 7 bases, with 17 bases between them. The CDR3 has 15 residues. Germline V gives CDR1 LNHNV, CDR2 YYDKDF (reference sequence). CDR3 region: CATSPSGRVGGELFF. DNA for the CDR3: TGTGCCACCAGCCCATCAGGCAGGGTGGGCGGGGAGCTGTTTTTT.

Worth noting for this clone: Other DNA sequences in the same sample also yield this CDR3. CDR3 region: CSVEGLQETQYF. Written as DNA, the CDR3 is TGCAGCGTCGAGGGACTCCAAGAGACCCAGTACTTC. The V call is TRBV29-1, the J call TRBJ2-5; D is perhaps TRBD2 (6 bases). CDR1 and CDR2 from the germline V gene are SQVTM and ANQGSEA. V was clipped by 6 bases and J by 1 base, with 9 bases between them. The CDR3 is made up of 12 amino acids.

The CDR3 loop is CAWSGEGLAGAVSSYNEQFF. The CDR3 DNA follows: TGTGCCTGGAGTGGTGAGGGTCTAGCGGGGGCGGTTAGCTCCTACAATGAGCAGTTCTTC. V and J are TRBV30 and TRBJ2-1; TRBD2 matches 10 bases. The CDR3 is 20 amino acids. After removal of 1 base from V and 0 bases from J, the junction contained 15 bases not matched to a gene. Looked up from germline, CDR1 is GTSNPN and CDR2 is SVGIG (reference sequence). Based on the CDR3 plus reference TRBV30 and TRBJ2-1, the full variable domain is SQTIHQWPATLVQPVGSPLSLECTVEGTSNPNLYWYRQAAGRGLQLLFYSVGIGQISSEVPQNLSASRPQDRQFILSSKKLLLSDSGFYLCAWSGEGLAGAVSSYNEQFFGPGTRLTVL.